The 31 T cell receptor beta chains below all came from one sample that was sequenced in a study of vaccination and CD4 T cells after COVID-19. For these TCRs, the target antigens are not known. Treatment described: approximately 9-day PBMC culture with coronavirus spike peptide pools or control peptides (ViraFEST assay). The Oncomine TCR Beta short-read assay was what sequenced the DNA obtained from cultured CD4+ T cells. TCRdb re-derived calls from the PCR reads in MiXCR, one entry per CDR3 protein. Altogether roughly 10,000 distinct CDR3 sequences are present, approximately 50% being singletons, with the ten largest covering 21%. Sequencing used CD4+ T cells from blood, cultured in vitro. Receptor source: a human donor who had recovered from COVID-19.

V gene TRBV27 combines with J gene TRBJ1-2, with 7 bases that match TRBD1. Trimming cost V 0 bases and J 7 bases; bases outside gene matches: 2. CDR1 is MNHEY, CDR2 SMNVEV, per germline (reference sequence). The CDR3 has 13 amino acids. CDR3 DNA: TGTGCCAGCAGTTTATCGGGACAGCGTGGCTACACCTTC. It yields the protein CASSLSGQRGYTF.

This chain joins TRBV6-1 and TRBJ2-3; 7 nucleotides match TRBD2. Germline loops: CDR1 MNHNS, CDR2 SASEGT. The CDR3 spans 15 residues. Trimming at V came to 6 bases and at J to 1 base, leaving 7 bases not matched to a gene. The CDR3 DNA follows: TGTGCCAGCAGCTTCGGCCGGGAGGGCACAGATACGCAGTATTTT. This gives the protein CASSFGREGTDTQYF.

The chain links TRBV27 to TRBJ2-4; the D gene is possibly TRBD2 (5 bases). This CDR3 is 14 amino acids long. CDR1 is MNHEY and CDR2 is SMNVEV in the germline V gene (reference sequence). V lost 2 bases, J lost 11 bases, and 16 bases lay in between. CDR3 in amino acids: CASSLTWPEGLQYF. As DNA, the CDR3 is TGTGCCAGCAGTTTAACATGGCCCGAGGGCCTTCAGTACTTC.

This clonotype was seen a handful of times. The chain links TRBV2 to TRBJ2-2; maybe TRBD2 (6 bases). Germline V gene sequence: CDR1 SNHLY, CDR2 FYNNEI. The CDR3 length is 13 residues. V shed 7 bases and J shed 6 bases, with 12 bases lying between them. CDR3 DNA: TGTGCCAGCAAGCCCAGGGAGGCCGGGGAGCTGTTTTTT. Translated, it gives CASKPREAGELFF.

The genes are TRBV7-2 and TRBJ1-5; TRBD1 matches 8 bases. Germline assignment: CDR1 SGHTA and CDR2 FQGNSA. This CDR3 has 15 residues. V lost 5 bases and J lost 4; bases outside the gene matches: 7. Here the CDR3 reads CASSVGQGANQPQHF. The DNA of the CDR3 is TGTGCCAGCAGCGTCGGACAGGGAGCAAATCAGCCCCAGCATTTT.

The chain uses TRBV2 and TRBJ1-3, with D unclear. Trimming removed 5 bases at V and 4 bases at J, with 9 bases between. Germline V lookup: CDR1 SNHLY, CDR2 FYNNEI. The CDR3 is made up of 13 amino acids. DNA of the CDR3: TGTGCCAGCAGTTACGCTCAGGGAAACACCATATATTTT. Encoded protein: CASSYAQGNTIYF. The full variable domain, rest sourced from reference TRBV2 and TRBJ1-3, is EPEVTQTPSHQVTQMGQEVILRCVPISNHLYFYWYRQILGQKVEFLVSFYNNEISEKSEIFDDQFSVERPDGSNFTLKIRSTKLEDSAMYFCASSYAQGNTIYFGEGSWLTVV.

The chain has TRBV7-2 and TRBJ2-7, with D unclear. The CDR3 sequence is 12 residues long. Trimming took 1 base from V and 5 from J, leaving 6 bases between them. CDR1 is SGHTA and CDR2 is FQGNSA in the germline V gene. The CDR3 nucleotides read TGTGCCAGCAGCTTAGTTAGGCACGAGCAGTACTTC. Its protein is CASSLVRHEQYF.

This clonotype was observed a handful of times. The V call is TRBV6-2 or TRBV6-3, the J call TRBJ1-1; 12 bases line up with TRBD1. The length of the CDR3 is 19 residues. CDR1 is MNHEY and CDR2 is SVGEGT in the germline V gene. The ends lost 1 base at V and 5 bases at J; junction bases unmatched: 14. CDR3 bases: TGTGCCAGCAGTTACTTGCTAACGGGACAGGGGGCGGTTGGAACTGAAGCTTTCTTT. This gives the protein CASSYLLTGQGAVGTEAFF.

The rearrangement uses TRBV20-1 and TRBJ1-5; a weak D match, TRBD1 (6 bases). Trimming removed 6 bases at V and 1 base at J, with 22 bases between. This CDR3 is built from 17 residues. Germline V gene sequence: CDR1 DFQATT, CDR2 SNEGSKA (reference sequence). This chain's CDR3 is CSAPLVSGTRSNQPQHF. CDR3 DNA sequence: TGCAGTGCCCCTCTCGTTTCCGGGACACGAAGCAATCAGCCCCAGCATTTT.

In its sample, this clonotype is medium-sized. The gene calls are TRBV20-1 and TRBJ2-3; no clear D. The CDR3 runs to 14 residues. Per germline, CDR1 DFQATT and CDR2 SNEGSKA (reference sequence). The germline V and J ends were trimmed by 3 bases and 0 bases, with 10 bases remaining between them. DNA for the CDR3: TGCAGTGCTAGTGGGCTTCTTAGCACAGATACGCAGTATTTT. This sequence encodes CSASGLLSTDTQYF.

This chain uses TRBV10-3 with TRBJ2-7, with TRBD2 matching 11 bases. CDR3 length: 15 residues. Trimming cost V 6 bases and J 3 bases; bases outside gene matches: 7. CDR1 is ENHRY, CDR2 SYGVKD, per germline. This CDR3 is CAIRKTSGMGYEQYF. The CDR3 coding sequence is TGTGCCATCAGGAAGACTAGCGGGATGGGCTACGAGCAGTACTTC.

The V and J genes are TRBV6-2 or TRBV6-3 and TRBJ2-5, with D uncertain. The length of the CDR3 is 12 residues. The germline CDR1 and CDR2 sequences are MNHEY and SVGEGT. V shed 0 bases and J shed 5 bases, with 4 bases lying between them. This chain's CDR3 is CASSYSMETQYF. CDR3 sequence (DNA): TGTGCCAGCAGTTACTCGATGGAGACCCAGTACTTC.

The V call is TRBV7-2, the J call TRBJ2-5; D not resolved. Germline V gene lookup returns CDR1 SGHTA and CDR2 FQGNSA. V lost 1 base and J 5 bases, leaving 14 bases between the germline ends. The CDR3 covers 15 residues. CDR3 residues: CASSLVEADLETQYF. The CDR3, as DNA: TGTGCCAGCAGCTTAGTAGAGGCCGATTTGGAGACCCAGTACTTC.

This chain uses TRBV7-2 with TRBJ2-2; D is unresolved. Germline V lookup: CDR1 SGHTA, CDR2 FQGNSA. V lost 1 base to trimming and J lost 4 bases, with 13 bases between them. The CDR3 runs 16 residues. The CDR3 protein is CASSLVLGLGTGELFF. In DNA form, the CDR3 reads TGTGCCAGCAGCTTAGTTCTAGGCTTGGGCACCGGGGAGCTGTTTTTT.

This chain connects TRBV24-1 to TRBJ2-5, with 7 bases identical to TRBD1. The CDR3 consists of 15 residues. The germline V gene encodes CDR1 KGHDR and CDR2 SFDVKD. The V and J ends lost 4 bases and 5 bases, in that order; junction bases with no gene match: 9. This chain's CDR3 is CATSEPDRARETQYF. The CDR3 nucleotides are TGTGCCACCAGTGAACCAGACAGGGCCCGGGAGACCCAGTACTTC.

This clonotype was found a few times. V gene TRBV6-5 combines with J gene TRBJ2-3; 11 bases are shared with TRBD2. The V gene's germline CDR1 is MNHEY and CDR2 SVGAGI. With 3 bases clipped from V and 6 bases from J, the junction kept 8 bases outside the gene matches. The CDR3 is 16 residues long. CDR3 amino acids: CASSYTGRLAGDTQYF. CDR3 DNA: TGTGCCAGCAGTTATACCGGTCGACTAGCGGGGGATACGCAGTATTTT.

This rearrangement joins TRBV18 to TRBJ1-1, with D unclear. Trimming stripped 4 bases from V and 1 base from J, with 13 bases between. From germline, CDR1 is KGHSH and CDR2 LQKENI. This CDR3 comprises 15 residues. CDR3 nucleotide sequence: TGTGCCAGCTCACGAGGTTACTTCACGAACACTGAAGCTTTCTTT. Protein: CASSRGYFTNTEAFF. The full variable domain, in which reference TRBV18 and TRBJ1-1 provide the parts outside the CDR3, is NAGVMQNPRHLVRRRGQEARLRCSPMKGHSHVYWYRQLPEEGLKFMVYLQKENIIDESGMPKERFSAEFPKEGPSILRIQQVVRGDSAAYFCASSRGYFTNTEAFFGQGTRLTVV.

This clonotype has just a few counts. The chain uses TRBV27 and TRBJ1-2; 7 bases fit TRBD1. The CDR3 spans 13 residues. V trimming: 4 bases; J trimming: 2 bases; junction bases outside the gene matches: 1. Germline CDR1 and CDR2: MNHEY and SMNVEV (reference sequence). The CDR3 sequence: CASSSGQNYGYTF. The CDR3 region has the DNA TGTGCCAGCAGTTCGGGACAGAACTATGGCTACACCTTC.

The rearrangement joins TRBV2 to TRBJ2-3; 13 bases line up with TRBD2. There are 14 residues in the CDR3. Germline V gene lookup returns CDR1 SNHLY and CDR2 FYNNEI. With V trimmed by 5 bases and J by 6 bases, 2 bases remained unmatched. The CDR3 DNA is TGTGCCAGCAGTACGACTAGCGGGAGGGATACGCAGTATTTT. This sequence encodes CASSTTSGRDTQYF. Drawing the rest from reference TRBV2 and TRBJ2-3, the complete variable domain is EPEVTQTPSHQVTQMGQEVILRCVPISNHLYFYWYRQILGQKVEFLVSFYNNEISEKSEIFDDQFSVERPDGSNFTLKIRSTKLEDSAMYFCASSTTSGRDTQYFGPGTRLTVL.

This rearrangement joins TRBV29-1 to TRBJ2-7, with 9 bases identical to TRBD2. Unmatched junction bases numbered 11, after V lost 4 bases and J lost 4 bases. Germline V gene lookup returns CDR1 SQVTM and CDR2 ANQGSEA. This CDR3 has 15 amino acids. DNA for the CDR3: TGCAGCGTTGTGTCTAGCGGGATGGGGAGATACGAGCAGTACTTC. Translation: CSVVSSGMGRYEQYF.

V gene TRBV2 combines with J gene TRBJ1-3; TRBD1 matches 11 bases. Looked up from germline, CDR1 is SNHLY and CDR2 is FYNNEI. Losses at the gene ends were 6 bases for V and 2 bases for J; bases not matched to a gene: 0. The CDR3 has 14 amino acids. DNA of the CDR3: TGTGCCAGCAGGGACAGGGGGCCTGGAAACACCATATATTTT. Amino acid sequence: CASRDRGPGNTIYF.

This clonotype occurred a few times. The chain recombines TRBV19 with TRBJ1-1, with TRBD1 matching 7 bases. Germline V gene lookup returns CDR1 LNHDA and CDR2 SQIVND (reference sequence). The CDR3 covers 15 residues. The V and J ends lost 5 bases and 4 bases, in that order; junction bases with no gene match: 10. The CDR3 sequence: CASSSRTGGGTEAFF. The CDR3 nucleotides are TGTGCCAGTAGTTCTAGGACAGGAGGAGGCACTGAAGCTTTCTTT.

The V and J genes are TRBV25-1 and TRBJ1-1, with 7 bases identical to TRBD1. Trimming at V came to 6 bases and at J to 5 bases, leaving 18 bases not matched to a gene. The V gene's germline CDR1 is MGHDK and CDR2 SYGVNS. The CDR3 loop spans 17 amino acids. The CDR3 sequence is CASSETGRGIRWTEAFF. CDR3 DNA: TGTGCCAGCAGCGAGACTGGCAGGGGGATCCGTTGGACTGAAGCTTTCTTT.

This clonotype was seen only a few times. The CDR3 DNA sequence: TGTGCCAGCAGCATAACAGGGGGCGAATACATTCAGTACTTC. It codes for CASSITGGEYIQYF. The chain is built from TRBV7-2 and TRBJ2-4; 9 nucleotides line up with TRBD1. This CDR3 is 14 amino acids long. Trimming removed 5 bases from V and 8 bases from J; junction bases left unmatched: 7. Germline CDR1 and CDR2: SGHTA and FQGNSA.

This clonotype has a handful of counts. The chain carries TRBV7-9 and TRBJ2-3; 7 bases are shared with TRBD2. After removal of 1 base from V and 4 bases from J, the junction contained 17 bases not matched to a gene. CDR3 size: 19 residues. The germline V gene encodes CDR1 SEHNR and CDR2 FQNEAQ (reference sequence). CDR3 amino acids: CASSLGSRQGAGAADTQYF. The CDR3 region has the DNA TGTGCCAGCAGCTTAGGCAGTAGGCAGGGCGCGGGAGCCGCAGATACGCAGTATTTT.

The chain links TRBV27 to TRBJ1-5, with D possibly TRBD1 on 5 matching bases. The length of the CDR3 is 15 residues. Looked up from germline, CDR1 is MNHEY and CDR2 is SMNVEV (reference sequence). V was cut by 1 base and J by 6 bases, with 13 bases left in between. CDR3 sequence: CASSLLQGLAQPQHF. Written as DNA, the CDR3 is TGTGCCAGCAGTTTATTGCAGGGACTCGCTCAGCCCCAGCATTTT.

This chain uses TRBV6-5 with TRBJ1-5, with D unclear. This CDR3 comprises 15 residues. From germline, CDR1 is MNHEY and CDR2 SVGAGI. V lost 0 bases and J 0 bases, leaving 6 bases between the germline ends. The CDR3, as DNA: TGTGCCAGCAGTTACTCTAGGGCTAGCAATCAGCCCCAGCATTTT. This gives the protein CASSYSRASNQPQHF.

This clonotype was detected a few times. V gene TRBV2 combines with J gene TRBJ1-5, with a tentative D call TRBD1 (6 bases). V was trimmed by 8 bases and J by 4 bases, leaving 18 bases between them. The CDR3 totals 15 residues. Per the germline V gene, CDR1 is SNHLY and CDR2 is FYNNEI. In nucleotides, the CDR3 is TGTGCCAGCGCTATACAGGGCACTTATAATCAGCCCCAGCATTTT. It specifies CASAIQGTYNQPQHF.

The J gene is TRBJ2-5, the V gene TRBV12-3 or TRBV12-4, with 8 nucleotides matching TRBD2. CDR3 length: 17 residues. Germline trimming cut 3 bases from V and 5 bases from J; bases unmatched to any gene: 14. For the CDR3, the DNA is TGTGCCAGCAGTTTTACTCCCTGGGCGGGGGGACGGGAGACCCAGTACTTC. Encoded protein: CASSFTPWAGGRETQYF.

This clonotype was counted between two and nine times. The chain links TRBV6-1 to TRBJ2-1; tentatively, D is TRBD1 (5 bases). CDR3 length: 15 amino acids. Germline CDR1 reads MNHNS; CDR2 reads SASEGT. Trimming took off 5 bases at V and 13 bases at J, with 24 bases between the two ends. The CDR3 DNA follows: TGTGCCAGCAGTCCCGTGGGGCAGCCCGCGACACGACAGTTCTTC. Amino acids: CASSPVGQPATRQFF.

The CDR3 region has the DNA TGTGCCAGCAGTTTGGGGGGAACCGGGGAGCTGTTTTTT. It codes for CASSLGGTGELFF. J is TRBJ2-2 and V is TRBV12-3 or TRBV12-4, with D perhaps TRBD2 (6 bases). This CDR3 contains 13 residues. Trimming pared 3 bases from V and 5 bases from J, leaving 7 bases between.